What follows are 17 T cell receptor beta chains derived from one specimen sequenced in a study of cytomegalovirus exposure and HLA in healthy donors. 13 Jbeta primers and 60 Vbeta primers were used for the PCR. Profiling relied on immunoSEQ multiplex PCR, and the TCRdb table lists in-frame clones only, not all of them. Listed are some 120,000 clones; 6.8% falls within the top ten. Sequencing used PBMCs. Source of these receptors: a middle-aged man in good health and CMV-seropositive.

This chain uses TRBV10-3 with TRBJ1-1, with a tentative D call TRBD1 (5 bases). Germline CDR1 is ENHRY and CDR2 is SYGVKD. The CDR3 runs 15 residues. V was trimmed by 3 bases and J by 4 bases, leaving 15 bases between them. The CDR3 protein is CAISERDQGVTEAFF. DNA of the CDR3: TGTGCCATCAGTGAAAGGGATCAGGGTGTCACTGAAGCTTTCTTT.

The rearrangement links TRBV28 to TRBJ1-1; D might be TRBD1 (6 bases). The length of the CDR3 is 16 residues. V shed 8 bases and J shed 1 base, with 20 bases lying between them. Germline lookup yields CDR1 MDHEN and CDR2 SYDVKM. CDR3 sequence (DNA): TGTGCCAGCGAATCAGGGGTGGGATTGCGGAACACTGAAGCTTTCTTT. This translates into CASESGVGLRNTEAFF.

The chain carries TRBV5-1 and TRBJ2-3, with D possibly being TRBD2 (6 bases). CDR3 length: 15 amino acids. The germline gives CDR1 SGHRS, CDR2 YFSETQ. V lost 5 bases and J lost 5, with 18 bases in between. The CDR3 spells CASRLGSGGKDTQYF. The CDR3 bases are TGCGCCAGCAGGCTAGGGTCGGGCGGGAAAGATACGCAGTATTTT.

V is TRBV7-3 and J is TRBJ1-1; weak D call: TRBD1 (5 bases). V was clipped by 5 bases and J by 4 bases, with 14 bases between them. The CDR3 totals 14 residues. Germline lookup yields CDR1 SGHTA and CDR2 FQGTGA. The CDR3 DNA sequence: TGTGCCAGCAGCGGCGGGGGGGTCGGCACTGAAGCTTTCTTT. Residues: CASSGGGVGTEAFF.

The rearrangement links TRBV7-9 to TRBJ2-2; TRBD1 matches at 7 bases. Germline V gene data show CDR1 as SEHNR and CDR2 as FQNEAQ (reference sequence). The J segment lost 1 base and the V segment lost 1 base, leaving 9 bases of the junction unmatched. The CDR3 is 18 amino acids. The CDR3 DNA is TGTGCCAGCAGCTTAGAATTGACTCGACAGGGGAACACCGGGGAGCTGTTTTTT. Translation gives CASSLELTRQGNTGELFF.

This sequence joins TRBV28 and TRBJ1-2; the D is unclear. This CDR3 has 14 residues. Deletions cut 0 bases from V and 0 bases from J, with 5 bases between. Germline V gene lookup returns CDR1 MDHEN and CDR2 SYDVKM. Written as DNA, the CDR3 is TGTGCCAGCAGTTTATGGGCCCCTAACTATGGCTACACCTTC. Protein product: CASSLWAPNYGYTF.

This chain links TRBV29-1 with TRBJ2-7; 13 bases match TRBD2. The germline CDR1 and CDR2 sequences are SQVTM and ANQGSEA. The length of the CDR3 is 13 residues. V dropped 4 bases and J dropped 6; count of bases not matched to a gene: 3. The CDR3 loop reads CSVARTSGSEQYF. The CDR3, as DNA: TGCAGCGTTGCACGGACTAGCGGGAGCGAGCAGTACTTC.

The chain combines TRBV5-1 with TRBJ2-3; 7 bases agree with TRBD1. Trimming cost V 4 bases and J 4 bases; bases outside gene matches: 9. The CDR3 has 15 amino acids. The germline V gene has CDR1 SGHRS and CDR2 YFSETQ. In DNA, the CDR3 is TGCGCCAGCAGCCGACAGGGAGTAGGCCCAGATACGCAGTATTTT. Its translation: CASSRQGVGPDTQYF.

The chain recombines TRBV27 with TRBJ2-2; 8 bases agree with TRBD2. J gave up 5 bases and V 8 bases, and 13 bases lay outside the gene matches. Germline V CDR1 and CDR2: MNHEY, SMNVEV (reference sequence). This CDR3 has 16 amino acids. This chain's CDR3 is CASGPRRVAGTGELFF. CDR3 nucleotide sequence: TGTGCCAGCGGACCCCGTAGAGTAGCGGGAACCGGGGAGCTGTTTTTT.

This rearrangement joins TRBV19 to TRBJ2-5; maybe TRBD1 (6 bases). Germline V gene sequence: CDR1 LNHDA, CDR2 SQIVND (reference sequence). With 3 bases removed from V and 6 bases from J, the gap between germline ends came to 11 bases. This CDR3 spans 13 amino acids. The CDR3 reads CASSMIRGQTQYF. The CDR3 DNA sequence: TGTGCCAGTAGTATGATCAGGGGTCAGACCCAGTACTTC.

The rearrangement uses TRBV28 and TRBJ2-7, with TRBD1 matching 7 bases. The CDR3 totals 13 residues. The germline V gene has CDR1 MDHEN and CDR2 SYDVKM. V lost 8 bases to trimming and J lost 5 bases; unmatched junction nucleotides: 9. CDR3 sequence (DNA): TGTGCCAGCTTTCCCCAGGGGGTTCACGAGCAGTACTTC. This gives the protein CASFPQGVHEQYF.

The chain links TRBV5-4 to TRBJ2-5; D is perhaps TRBD2 (6 bases). Per germline, CDR1 SGHNT and CDR2 YYREEE (reference sequence). This CDR3 comprises 13 residues. V lost 4 bases to trimming and J lost 5 bases, with 12 bases between them. CDR3 loop: CASSRAAGETQYF. The CDR3 DNA sequence: TGTGCCAGCAGCCGGGCGGCGGGGGAGACCCAGTACTTC.

The chain joins TRBV5-4 to TRBJ2-5; 8 nucleotides line up with TRBD2. Looked up from germline, CDR1 is SGHNT and CDR2 is YYREEE (reference sequence). The V segment lost 0 bases and the J segment 5 bases; nucleotides outside the gene matches: 6. The CDR3 runs to 15 residues. This CDR3 reads CASSLVREGHETQYF. The CDR3 nucleotides are TGTGCCAGCAGCTTGGTACGGGAGGGCCATGAGACCCAGTACTTC.

The chain couples TRBV9 to TRBJ2-2; TRBD1 matches at 9 bases. Germline V lookup: CDR1 SGDLS, CDR2 YYNGEE. Trimming cost V 8 bases and J 5 bases; bases outside gene matches: 1. The CDR3 is made up of 12 amino acids. DNA of the CDR3: TGTGCCAGTGGACAGGGGACCGGGGAGCTGTTTTTT. Protein product: CASGQGTGELFF.

This chain connects TRBV18 to TRBJ2-7; D is unresolved. Trimming cost V 2 bases and J 3 bases, with 17 bases left between them. The CDR3 covers 16 residues. Germline V lookup: CDR1 KGHSH, CDR2 LQKENI. CDR3 protein: CASSPTARGFNYEQYF. The DNA for the CDR3 is TGTGCCAGCTCACCAACGGCCCGCGGCTTTAACTACGAGCAGTACTTC.

J is TRBJ2-3 and V is TRBV12-5, with 10 bases aligning to TRBD2. The J segment lost 3 bases and the V segment lost 5 bases, leaving 14 bases of the junction unmatched. The CDR3 consists of 18 residues. In germline, CDR1 is LGHNT, CDR2 FRNRAP. Here the CDR3 DNA reads TGTGCTAGTGGTCCTATTACGGGAACTAGCGGGATAACAGATACGCAGTATTTT. Protein sequence: CASGPITGTSGITDTQYF.

The J gene is TRBJ2-7, the V gene TRBV7-8; D not resolved. The V end was cut by 1 base, the J end by 2 bases, with 9 bases between. From germline, CDR1 is SGHVS and CDR2 FQNEAQ. The CDR3 sequence is 14 residues long. For the CDR3, the DNA is TGTGCCAGCAGCTTAGACGCAGGCGCCTACGAGCAGTACTTC. The encoded protein is CASSLDAGAYEQYF.